The clone carrying this T cell receptor beta chain has only a few counts. This sample stems from a study of human T cells and chemical hapten exposure. Overall study: Across the whole study, which lasted about 6 months, patients were given diphenylcyclopropenone on the scalp once a week.

CDR1 and CDR2 from the germline V gene are ENHRY and SYGVKD. Trimming cost V 7 bases and J 5 bases; bases outside gene matches: 4. The CDR3 loop spans 13 amino acids. Time point noted: patch test 1, 2 weeks after DPC sensitization. Treatment denoted: therapeutic diphenylcyclopropenone sensitization with weekly scalp DPC. Study processing details: 95,638 TCRs per sample was the median, with a range of roughly 20,000 to 700,000. TCRdb ran MiXCR on the RACE reads and lists one entry per CDR3 protein. The V and J calls and clone size are TCRdb's, not the authors'. The sample has some 200,000 distinct CDR3 sequences; approximately 20% are singletons.

This receptor was obtained from a woman in her forties or fifties with alopecia areata. Some clones in this sample may be carry-over from other donors' samples. The specimen comprised whole blood, sampled in connection with sensitization to the hapten diphenylcyclopropenone (DPC). The V and J genes are TRBV10-3 and TRBJ2-1; 8 bases match TRBD2. The DNA of the CDR3 is TGTGCCATCACCGGGACTAGTCACAATGAGCAGTTCTTC. It codes for CAITGTSHNEQFF.